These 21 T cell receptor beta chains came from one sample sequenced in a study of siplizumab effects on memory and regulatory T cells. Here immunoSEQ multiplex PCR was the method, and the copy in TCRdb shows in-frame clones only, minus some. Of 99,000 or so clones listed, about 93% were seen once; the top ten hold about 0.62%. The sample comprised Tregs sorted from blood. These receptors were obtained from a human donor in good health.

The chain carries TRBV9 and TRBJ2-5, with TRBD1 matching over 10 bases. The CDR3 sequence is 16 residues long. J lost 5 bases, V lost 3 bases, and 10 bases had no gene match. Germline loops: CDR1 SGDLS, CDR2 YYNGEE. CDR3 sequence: CASSAPGQGSVETQYF. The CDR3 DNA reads TGTGCCAGCAGCGCCCCGGGACAGGGGAGTGTCGAGACCCAGTACTTC.

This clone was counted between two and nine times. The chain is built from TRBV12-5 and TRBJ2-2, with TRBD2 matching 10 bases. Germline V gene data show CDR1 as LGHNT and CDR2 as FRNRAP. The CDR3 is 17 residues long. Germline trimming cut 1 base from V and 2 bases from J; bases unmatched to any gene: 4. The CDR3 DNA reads TGTGCTAGTGGTTTGGCCGGGACTAGCGCTAACACCGGGGAGCTGTTTTTT. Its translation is CASGLAGTSANTGELFF. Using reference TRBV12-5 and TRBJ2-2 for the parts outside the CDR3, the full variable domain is DARVTQTPRHKVTEMGQEVTMRCQPILGHNTVFWYRQTMMQGLELLAYFRNRAPLDDSGMPKDRFSAEMPDATLATLKIQPSEPRDSAVYFCASGLAGTSANTGELFFGEGSRLTVL.

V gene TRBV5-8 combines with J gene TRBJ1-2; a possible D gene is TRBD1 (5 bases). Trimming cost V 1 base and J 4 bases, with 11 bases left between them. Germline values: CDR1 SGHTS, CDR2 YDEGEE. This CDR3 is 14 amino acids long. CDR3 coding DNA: TGTGCCAGCAGCTTGCCGGGACTGATCTATGGCTACACCTTC. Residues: CASSLPGLIYGYTF. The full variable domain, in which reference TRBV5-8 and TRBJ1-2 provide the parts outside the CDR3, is EAGVTQSPTHLIKTRGQQATLRCSPISGHTSVYWYQQALGLGLQFLLWYDEGEERNRGNFPPRFSGRQFPNYSSELNVNALELEDSALYLCASSLPGLIYGYTFGSGTRLTVV.

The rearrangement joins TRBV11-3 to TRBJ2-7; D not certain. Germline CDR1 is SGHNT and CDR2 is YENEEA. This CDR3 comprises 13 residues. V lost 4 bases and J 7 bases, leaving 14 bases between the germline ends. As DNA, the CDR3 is TGTGCCAGCAGCTCCAGGATTTCCGAAGAGCAGTACTTC. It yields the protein CASSSRISEEQYF.

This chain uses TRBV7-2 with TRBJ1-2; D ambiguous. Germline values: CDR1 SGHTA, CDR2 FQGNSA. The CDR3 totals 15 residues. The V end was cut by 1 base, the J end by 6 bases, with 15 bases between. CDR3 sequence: CASSLVIGENDGYTF. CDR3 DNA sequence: TGTGCCAGCAGCTTAGTTATCGGGGAAAACGATGGCTACACCTTC. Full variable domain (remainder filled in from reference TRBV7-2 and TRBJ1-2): GAGVSQSPSNKVTEKGKDVELRCDPISGHTALYWYRQSLGQGLEFLIYFQGNSAPDKSGLPSDRFSAERTGGSVSTLTIQRTQQEDSAVYLCASSLVIGENDGYTFGSGTRLTVV.

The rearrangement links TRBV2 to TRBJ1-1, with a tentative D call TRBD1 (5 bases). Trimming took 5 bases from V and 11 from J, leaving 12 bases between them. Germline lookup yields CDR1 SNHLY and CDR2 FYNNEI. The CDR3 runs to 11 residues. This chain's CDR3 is CASSNLNRAFF. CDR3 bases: TGTGCCAGCAGTAATTTGAACAGGGCTTTCTTT. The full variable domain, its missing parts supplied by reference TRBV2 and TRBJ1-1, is EPEVTQTPSHQVTQMGQEVILRCVPISNHLYFYWYRQILGQKVEFLVSFYNNEISEKSEIFDDQFSVERPDGSNFTLKIRSTKLEDSAMYFCASSNLNRAFFGQGTRLTVV.

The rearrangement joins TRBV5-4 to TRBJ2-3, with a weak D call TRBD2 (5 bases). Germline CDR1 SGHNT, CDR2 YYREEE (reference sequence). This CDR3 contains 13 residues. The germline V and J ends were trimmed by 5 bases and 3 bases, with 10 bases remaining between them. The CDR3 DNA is TGTGCCAGCAGGCCTAGCCAGACAGATACGCAGTATTTT. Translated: CASRPSQTDTQYF.

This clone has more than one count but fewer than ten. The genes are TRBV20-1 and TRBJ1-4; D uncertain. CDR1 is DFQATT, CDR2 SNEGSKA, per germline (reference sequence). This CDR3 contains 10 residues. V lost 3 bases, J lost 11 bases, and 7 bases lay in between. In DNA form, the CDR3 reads TGCAGTGCTAGTCGGATGAAACTGTTTTTT. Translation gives CSASRMKLFF.

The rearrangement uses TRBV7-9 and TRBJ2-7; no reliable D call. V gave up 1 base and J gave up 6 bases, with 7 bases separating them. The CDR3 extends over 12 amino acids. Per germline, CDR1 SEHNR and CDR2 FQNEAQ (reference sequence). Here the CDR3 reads CASSLEGFEQYF. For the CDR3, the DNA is TGTGCCAGCAGCTTAGAAGGGTTCGAGCAGTACTTC. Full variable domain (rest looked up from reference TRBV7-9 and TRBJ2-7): DTGVSQNPRHKITKRGQNVTFRCDPISEHNRLYWYRQTLGQGPEFLTYFQNEAQLEKSRLLSDRFSAERPKGSFSTLEIQRTEQGDSAMYLCASSLEGFEQYFGPGTRLTVT.

The CDR3 loop is CASSPQGRDTQYF. The CDR3 region has the DNA TGTGCCAGCAGTCCCCAGGGTAGAGATACGCAGTATTTT. The chain employs TRBV27 and TRBJ2-3; perhaps TRBD1 as D (5 bases). Per germline, CDR1 MNHEY and CDR2 SMNVEV (reference sequence). The V end was cut by 5 bases, the J end by 5 bases, with 11 bases between. The CDR3 is 13 amino acids.

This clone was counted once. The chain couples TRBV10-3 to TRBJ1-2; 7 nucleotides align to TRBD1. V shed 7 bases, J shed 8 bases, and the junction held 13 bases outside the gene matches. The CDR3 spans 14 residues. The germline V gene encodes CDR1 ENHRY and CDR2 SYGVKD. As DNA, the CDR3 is TGTGCCATCAACCAAGGAAGCAGGGGGACAGGCTACACCTTC. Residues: CAINQGSRGTGYTF.

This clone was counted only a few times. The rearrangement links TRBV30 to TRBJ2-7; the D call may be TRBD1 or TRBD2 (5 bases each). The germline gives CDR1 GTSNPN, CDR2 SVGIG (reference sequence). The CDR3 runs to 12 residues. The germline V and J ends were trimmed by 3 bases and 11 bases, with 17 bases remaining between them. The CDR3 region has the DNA TGTGCCTGGAGCGGGGACCGGGACCTGAAGTACTTC. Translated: CAWSGDRDLKYF.

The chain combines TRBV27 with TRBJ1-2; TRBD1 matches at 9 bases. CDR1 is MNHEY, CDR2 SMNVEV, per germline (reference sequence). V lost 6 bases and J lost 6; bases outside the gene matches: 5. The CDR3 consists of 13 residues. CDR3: CASSRTGVHGYTF. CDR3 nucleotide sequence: TGTGCCAGCAGCCGGACAGGGGTACATGGCTACACCTTC.

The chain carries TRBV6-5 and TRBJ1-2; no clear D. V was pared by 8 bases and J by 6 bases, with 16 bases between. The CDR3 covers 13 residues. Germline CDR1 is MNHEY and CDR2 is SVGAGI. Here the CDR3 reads CASRRIGTHGYTF. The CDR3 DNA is TGTGCCAGCCGCAGGATCGGAACCCATGGCTACACCTTC.

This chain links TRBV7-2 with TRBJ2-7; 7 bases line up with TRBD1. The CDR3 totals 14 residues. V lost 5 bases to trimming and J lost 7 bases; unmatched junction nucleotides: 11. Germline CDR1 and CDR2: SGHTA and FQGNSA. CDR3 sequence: CASSTLRRGSEQYF. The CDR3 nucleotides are TGTGCCAGCAGCACGCTACGCAGGGGGTCGGAGCAGTACTTC.

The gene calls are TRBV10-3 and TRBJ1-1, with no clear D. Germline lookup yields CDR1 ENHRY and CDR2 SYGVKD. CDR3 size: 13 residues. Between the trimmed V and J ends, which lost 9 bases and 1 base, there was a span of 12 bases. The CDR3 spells CAMTYAENTEAFF. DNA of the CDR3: TGTGCCATGACCTATGCGGAGAACACTGAAGCTTTCTTT.

The DNA of the CDR3 is TGTGCCAGCTCACACGAACTAGCGGGACAAGAGACCCAGTACTTC. This sequence encodes CASSHELAGQETQYF. The chain employs TRBV18 and TRBJ2-5; 10 nucleotides agree with TRBD2. The J segment lost 2 bases and the V segment lost 4 bases, leaving 4 bases of the junction unmatched. Per germline, CDR1 KGHSH and CDR2 LQKENI. The CDR3 is made up of 15 amino acids.

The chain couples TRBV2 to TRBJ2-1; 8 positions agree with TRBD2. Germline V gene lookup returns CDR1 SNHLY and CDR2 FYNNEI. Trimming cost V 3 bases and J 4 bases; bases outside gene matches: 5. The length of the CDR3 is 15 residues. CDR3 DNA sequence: TGTGCCAGCAGTGAGAAGGCTAGCGGGTACAATGAGCAGTTCTTC. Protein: CASSEKASGYNEQFF.

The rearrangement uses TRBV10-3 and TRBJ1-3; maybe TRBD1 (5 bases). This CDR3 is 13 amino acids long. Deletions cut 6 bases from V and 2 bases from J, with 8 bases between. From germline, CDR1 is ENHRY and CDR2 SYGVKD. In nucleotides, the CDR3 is TGTGCCATCAGAGGGGAGGCTGGAAACACCATATATTTT. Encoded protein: CAIRGEAGNTIYF.

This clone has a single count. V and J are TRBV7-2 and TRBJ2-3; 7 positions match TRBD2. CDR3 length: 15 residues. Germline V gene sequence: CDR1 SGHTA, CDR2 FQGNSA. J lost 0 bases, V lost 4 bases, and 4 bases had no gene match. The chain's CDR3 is CASSWASGSTDTQYF. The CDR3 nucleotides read TGTGCCAGCAGCTGGGCTAGCGGTAGCACAGATACGCAGTATTTT.

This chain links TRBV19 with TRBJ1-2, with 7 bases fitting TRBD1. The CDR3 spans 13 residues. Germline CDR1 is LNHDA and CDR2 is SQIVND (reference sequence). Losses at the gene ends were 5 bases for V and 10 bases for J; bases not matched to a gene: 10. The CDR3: CASSPDRLYSYTF. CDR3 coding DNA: TGTGCCAGTAGTCCGGACAGGTTATATTCCTACACCTTC.